The following is a T cell receptor (beta chain) sequence with its context. The antigen remains unidentified. Random hexamers served to reverse transcribe roughly 0.45 to 1 ug RNA. The authors amplified TCR beta CDR3 across 54 Vbeta and 13 Jbeta using immunoSEQ multiplex PCR. Using its own MiXCR run on the immunoSEQ multiplex PCR reads, TCRdb lists one record per CDR3 protein. Here the sample spans over 150,000 distinct CDR3 sequences, approximately 95% being singletons. Germline trimming cut 2 bases from V and 4 bases from J; bases unmatched to any gene: 6. Germline assignment: CDR1 LNHDA and CDR2 SQIVND (reference sequence). The CDR3 spans 15 residues. The entry originates in a study of CD8 T cells in Susac syndrome. Regarding the study as a whole: Clonal expansion was absent from the CD4+ T cell repertoires in Susac syndrome.

Sequencing was done on a sample of CD4+ T cells from PBMCs. The chain joins TRBV19 to TRBJ1-2; 8 bases match TRBD1. The receptor's source is a human donor with Susac syndrome. CDR3 DNA sequence: TGTGCCAGTAGTATAATCGGGACAGGATCCTATGGCTACACCTTC. This gives the protein CASSIIGTGSYGYTF.